This T cell receptor (beta chain) was sequenced in a study of graft-versus-host responses after intestinal transplantation. Study-wide results and limits: Some GvH clones appeared in ileal mucosa or blood before recipient bone marrow.

Generated by immunoSEQ multiplex PCR, the TCRdb table keeps only in-frame clones and is missing some. This sample carries some 85,000 clones, around nine tenths of them seen once, and the ten largest clones take roughly 8%. Germline CDR1 MGHRA, CDR2 YSYEKL. The CDR3 contains 16 residues. V was trimmed by 1 base and J by 3 bases, leaving 15 bases between them. Note on this clone: The antigen is undetermined.

The chain joins TRBV4-1 to TRBJ1-2; maybe TRBD1 (6 bases). Sequencing was performed on unstimulated CD8+ T cells sorted from spleen or lymph node cells, taken before transplant. This clonotype was obtained from a human donor who was the organ donor for an intestinal transplant. The CDR3 DNA reads as TGCGCCAGCAGCCAAGGCGGGGGGGGCCTCGACTATGGCTACACCTTC. It is translated as CASSQGGGGLDYGYTF.